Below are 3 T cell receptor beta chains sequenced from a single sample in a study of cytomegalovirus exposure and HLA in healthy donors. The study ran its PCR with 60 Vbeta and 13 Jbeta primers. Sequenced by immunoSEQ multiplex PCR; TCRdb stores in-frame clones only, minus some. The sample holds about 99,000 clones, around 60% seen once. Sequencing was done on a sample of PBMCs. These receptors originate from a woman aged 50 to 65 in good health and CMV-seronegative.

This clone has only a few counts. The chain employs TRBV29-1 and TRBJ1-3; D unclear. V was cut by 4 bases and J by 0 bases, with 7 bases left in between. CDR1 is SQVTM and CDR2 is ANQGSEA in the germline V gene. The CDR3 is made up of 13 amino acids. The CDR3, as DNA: TGCAGCGTTGCAGAGAGCTCTGGAAACACCATATATTTT. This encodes CSVAESSGNTIYF.

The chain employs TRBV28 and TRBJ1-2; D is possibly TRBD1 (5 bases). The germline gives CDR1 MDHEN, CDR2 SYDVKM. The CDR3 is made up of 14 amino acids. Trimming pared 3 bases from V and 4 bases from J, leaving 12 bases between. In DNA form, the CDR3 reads TGTGCCAGCAGTTTCGGGGCGGGAGCCTATGGCTACACCTTC. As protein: CASSFGAGAYGYTF.

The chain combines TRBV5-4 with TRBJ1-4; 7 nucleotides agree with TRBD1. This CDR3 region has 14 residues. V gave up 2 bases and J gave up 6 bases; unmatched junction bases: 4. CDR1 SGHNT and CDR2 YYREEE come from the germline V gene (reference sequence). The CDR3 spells CASSFKGADEKLFF. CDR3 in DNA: TGTGCCAGCAGCTTTAAGGGGGCGGATGAAAAACTGTTTTTT.